Listed below are T cell receptor beta chains from one sample, sequenced in a study of blood T cell repertoires in COVID-19. Method: immunoSEQ multiplex PCR; TCRdb's copy keeps in-frame clones and lacks some. Of around 78,000 clones in the sample, around 86% were seen once. The specimen was peripheral blood. These receptors all stem from a man aged 45 to 65 with active or convalescent COVID-19. The CDR3 runs from the conserved cysteine through the conserved F or W. A D gene is named only where the DNA matches it firmly. Clone size is given for some rows only: seen once, a few or many times, or a class if the clone is expanded.

>TRBJ2-7|.|TRBV10-3|.
CAISDHSSYEQYF
TGTGCCATCAGTGACCACAGCTCCTACGAGCAGTACTTC
>TRBJ2-1|.|TRBV7-2|.
CASSSPRSYNEQFF
TGTGCCAGCAGCAGTCCAAGGAGCTACAATGAGCAGTTCTTC
>TRBJ2-2|.|TRBV7-2|.
CASSQRQGGTGELFF
TGTGCCAGCAGCCAACGACAGGGAGGCACCGGGGAGCTGTTTTTT
>TRBJ1-2|.|TRBV19|.
CASSISRGGYYGYTF
TGTGCCAGTAGTATCAGCCGCGGAGGGTACTATGGCTACACCTTC
>TRBJ1-1|TRBD1|TRBV6-5|.
CASKEGQARRTFF
TGTGCCAGCAAGGAAGGACAGGCGAGGAGAACTTTCTTT
>TRBJ2-7|.|TRBV12-3/TRBV12-4|.
CASSFERDERQYF
TGTGCCAGCAGTTTTGAGAGGGATGAGAGGCAGTACTTC
>TRBJ2-7|TRBD1|TRBV10-3|.
CAISGSGTAQYF
TGTGCCATCAGTGGGTCCGGGACAGCCCAGTACTTC
>TRBJ1-1|.|TRBV29-1|.
CSVEKGGDTEAFF
TGCAGCGTTGAAAAAGGGGGGGACACTGAAGCTTTCTTT
>TRBJ2-1|.|TRBV21-1|.
CASSKWGTSADEDEQFF
TGTGCCAGCAGCAAATGGGGAACTAGCGCCGATGAGGATGAGCAGTTCTTC
>TRBJ2-1|.|TRBV19|.
CASSIGTYNEQFF
TGTGCCAGTAGTATAGGGACTTATAATGAGCAGTTCTTC
>TRBJ2-7|.|TRBV6-6|once
CASSYMRSAYEQYF
TGTGCCAGCAGTTACATGCGGTCCGCCTACGAGCAGTACTTC
>TRBJ2-1|TRBD2|TRBV7-7|once
CASSFGGGYNEQFF
TGTGCCAGCAGCTTTGGCGGGGGTTACAATGAGCAGTTCTTC
>TRBJ1-3|.|TRBV28|.
CASNSNGDTIYF
TGTGCCAGCAACTCAAACGGGGACACCATATATTTT
>TRBJ1-1|.|TRBV9|.
CASSPRAEFKVEAFF
TGTGCCAGCAGCCCCCGCGCGGAGTTTAAAGTGGAAGCTTTCTTT
>TRBJ2-1|TRBD2|TRBV4-1|.
CARPLADGQFF
TGCGCCAGGCCACTAGCGGACGGGCAGTTCTTC
>TRBJ1-2|.|TRBV6-5|.
CASTPRDYGYTF
TGTGCCAGCACCCCCCGAGACTATGGCTACACCTTC
>TRBJ2-3|.|TRBV21-1|.
CASSKGGQNTDTQYF
TGTGCCAGCAGCAAAGGTGGGCAGAACACAGATACGCAGTATTTT
>TRBJ2-1|.|TRBV7-8|.
CASSEGSGLLYNEQFF
TGTGCCAGCAGTGAGGGGTCGGGACTCCTCTACAATGAGCAGTTCTTC
>TRBJ1-1|.|TRBV7-9|.
CASSSAGMHTEAFF
TGTGCCAGCAGCTCCGCCGGGATGCACACTGAAGCTTTCTTT
>TRBJ2-3|.|TRBV7-8|.
CASSLALGGVGTDTQYF
TGTGCCAGCAGCTTAGCGCTAGGAGGGGTCGGTACAGATACGCAGTATTTT
>TRBJ1-6|.|TRBV2|.
CASSEARTNSPLHF
TGTGCCAGCAGTGAAGCCCGTACAAATTCACCCCTCCACTTT
>TRBJ2-7|TRBD1|TRBV25-1|.
CASSGGQGVSYEQYF
TGTGCCAGCAGTGGCGGACAGGGGGTTTCCTACGAGCAGTACTTC
>TRBJ2-3|TRBD2|TRBV6-5|once
CASSRTSGTLDTQYF
TGTGCCAGCAGTCGGACTAGCGGGACGTTAGATACGCAGTATTTT
>TRBJ2-3|.|TRBV12-3/TRBV12-4|.
CASSLNTDTQYF
TGTGCCAGCAGTCTAAACACAGATACGCAGTATTTT
>TRBJ1-2|TRBD1|TRBV30|.
CAWGGTGILSGYTF
TGTGCCTGGGGGGGGACAGGGATCCTTAGTGGCTACACCTTC
>TRBJ2-1|.|TRBV27|.
CASMSLGWTGNEQFF
TGTGCCAGCATGAGTTTGGGTTGGACTGGAAATGAGCAGTTCTTC
>TRBJ1-1|.|TRBV4-2|.
CASSQGDVQGYTEAFF
TGTGCCAGCAGCCAAGGCGACGTTCAGGGCTACACTGAAGCTTTCTTT
>TRBJ2-1|.|TRBV7-7|.
CASSPRHGAHPYNEQFF
TGTGCCAGCAGCCCAAGGCATGGGGCACATCCATACAATGAGCAGTTCTTC
>TRBJ1-4|.|TRBV5-6|.
CASSLPGEEKLFF
TGTGCCAGCAGCTTGCCCGGAGAGGAAAAACTGTTTTTT
>TRBJ2-7|.|TRBV11-2|.
CASSPRRGTYEQYF
TGTGCCAGCAGCCCGAGGCGCGGAACCTACGAGCAGTACTTC
>TRBJ2-3|.|TRBV6-2/TRBV6-3|.
CASSYGGARTDTQYF
TGTGCCAGCAGTTACGGGGGGGCCAGGACAGATACGCAGTATTTT
>TRBJ1-4|TRBD1|TRBV3-1/TRBV3-2|.
CASSQGDRVIGNEKLFF
TGTGCCAGCAGCCAAGGTGACAGGGTAATAGGTAATGAAAAACTGTTTTTT
>TRBJ2-1|.|TRBV11-2|.
CASSLGLYNEQFF
TGTGCCAGCAGCTTAGGACTCTACAATGAGCAGTTCTTC
>TRBJ2-3|.|TRBV19|.
CASRKGQASLGTDTQYF
TGTGCCAGTAGGAAGGGGCAGGCTTCCTTGGGGACAGATACGCAGTATTTT
>TRBJ2-1|TRBD2|TRBV20-1|.
CSASGLVSYEQFF
TGCAGTGCTAGTGGACTAGTTAGTTATGAGCAGTTCTTC
>TRBJ2-5|TRBD2|TRBV7-2|.
CASSLASGGLETQYF
TGTGCCAGCAGCTTAGCTAGCGGGGGTTTGGAGACCCAGTACTTC
>TRBJ2-7|TRBD1|TRBV5-1|.
CASSSGDRDAYEQYF
TGCGCCAGCAGCTCGGGGGACAGGGACGCATACGAGCAGTACTTC
>TRBJ2-3|TRBD2|TRBV11-2|once
CASSLDGGGRDTQYF
TGTGCCAGCAGCTTAGACGGCGGGGGGAGAGATACGCAGTATTTT
>TRBJ1-5|.|TRBV7-9|.
CASSPGTYGWEPQHF
TGTGCCAGCAGCCCCGGGACTTACGGATGGGAGCCCCAGCATTTT
>TRBJ2-5|TRBD1|TRBV2|.
CASSRTGRVETQYF
TGTGCCAGCAGTAGGACAGGGCGCGTAGAGACCCAGTACTTC
>TRBJ2-5|.|TRBV19|.
CASSGQQAQYF
TGTGCCAGTAGTGGACAGCAGGCCCAGTACTTC
>TRBJ2-2|TRBD2|TRBV18|.
CASSRQAGGPTGELFF
TGTGCCAGCTCACGCCAAGCGGGGGGGCCCACCGGGGAGCTGTTTTTT
>TRBJ1-4|.|TRBV6-1|.
CASSEALLGGAKEKLFF
TGTGCCAGCAGTGAAGCGCTTCTGGGGGGGGCAAAGGAAAAACTGTTTTTT
>TRBJ2-7|.|TRBV18|.
CASSPLQDSSYEQYF
TGTGCCAGCTCACCACTGCAGGATAGCTCCTACGAGCAGTACTTC
>TRBJ1-1|.|TRBV19|few
CASSIPGHTENTEAFF
TGTGCCAGTAGTATCCCGGGACACACTGAGAACACTGAAGCTTTCTTT
>TRBJ1-5|.|TRBV19|many
CASGQNQPQHF
TGTGCCAGCGGACAGAATCAGCCCCAGCATTTT
>TRBJ2-1|.|TRBV24-1|once
CATSDASGFGVVEQFF
TGTGCCACCAGTGACGCAAGCGGGTTTGGGGTAGTTGAGCAGTTCTTC
>TRBJ1-2|.|TRBV19|.
CASSIGGQLGYGYTF
TGTGCCAGTAGTATTGGAGGGCAGTTGGGCTATGGCTACACCTTC
>TRBJ2-2|.|TRBV18|.
CASSPGWGLWTGELFF
TGTGCCAGCTCACCGGGATGGGGCCTTTGGACCGGGGAGCTGTTTTTT
>TRBJ1-1|.|TRBV10-2|.
CASSELTLGPREAFF
TGCGCCAGCAGTGAGTTAACCTTGGGGCCGAGAGAAGCTTTCTTT
>TRBJ1-4|.|TRBV2|.
CASSETGIENEKLFF
TGTGCCAGCAGCGAAACAGGGATAGAGAATGAAAAACTGTTTTTT
>TRBJ2-7|TRBD1|TRBV6-5|once
CASLTGQGAREQYF
TGTGCCAGCCTTACGGGACAGGGGGCTCGGGAGCAGTACTTC
>TRBJ2-1|.|TRBV1|.
CTSSQDSGRTPEQFF
TGCACCAGCAGCCAAGATAGCGGGAGAACCCCTGAGCAGTTCTTC